These 23 T cell receptor beta chains share one sample of origin, sequenced in a study of blood T cell repertoires in COVID-19. The protocol was immunoSEQ multiplex PCR, while the TCRdb copy is restricted to in-frame clones and leaves out a portion. The sample consists of 30,000 to 40,000 clones, approximately 86% of them appearing once. Sequencing input: peripheral blood. These receptors all stem from a man between 65 and 85 years old with acute or convalescent COVID-19.

V usage is TRBV2 and J usage is TRBJ1-2, with 12 bases aligning to TRBD1. Germline CDR1 and CDR2: SNHLY and FYNNEI. Trimming took 6 bases from V and 2 from J; bases not matched to a gene: 10. The length of the CDR3 is 17 residues. The CDR3 DNA is TGTGCCAGCAGCGGGGGACAGGGGGCGCAGGAAAACTATGGCTACACCTTC. Encoded protein: CASSGGQGAQENYGYTF.

Details on this clone: This same CDR3 is encoded by further DNA sequences in the sample. The chain joins TRBV7-2 to TRBJ1-4, with D perhaps matching TRBD1 (5 bases). CDR3 length: 14 residues. The germline V and J ends were trimmed by 1 base and 3 bases, with 6 bases remaining between them. Germline V gene sequence: CDR1 SGHTA, CDR2 FQGNSA. CDR3 DNA sequence: TGTGCCAGCAGCTTAGGGGGGGCTAATGAAAAACTGTTTTTT. Translated: CASSLGGANEKLFF.

The CDR3 region has the DNA TGCGCCAGCAGCCAAGATTCGCAGTGGGGCTACACCTTC. Protein product: CASSQDSQWGYTF. V and J are TRBV4-1 and TRBJ1-2; no clear D gene. The V end lost 0 bases, the J end lost 8 bases, and 10 bases lay between the germline ends. CDR3 length equals 13 residues. Germline V CDR1 and CDR2: MGHRA, YSYEKL.

The rearrangement joins TRBV30 to TRBJ2-7; D is perhaps TRBD2 (5 bases). The V gene lost 0 bases and the J gene lost 5 bases, with 8 bases spanning the gap. Looked up from germline, CDR1 is GTSNPN and CDR2 is SVGIG (reference sequence). The length of the CDR3 is 12 residues. The CDR3 nucleotides are TGTGCCTGGAGTGTACTGAGGGACGAGCAGTACTTC. Translation gives CAWSVLRDEQYF.

The genes are TRBV7-8 and TRBJ2-1; TRBD1 matches at 7 bases. The CDR3 is made up of 15 amino acids. Trimming removed 5 bases from V and 4 bases from J; junction bases left unmatched: 8. Germline-derived CDR1 and CDR2 are SGHVS and FQNEAQ. CDR3 coding DNA: TGTGCCAGCAGCGTAGGACAGGCCTTTTACAATGAGCAGTTCTTC. Translating gives CASSVGQAFYNEQFF.

V and J are TRBV28 and TRBJ1-2; TRBD1 might be the D (6 bases). Trimming took 8 bases from V and 4 from J, leaving 14 bases between them. CDR1 MDHEN and CDR2 SYDVKM come from the germline V gene. This CDR3 comprises 13 residues. The CDR3 DNA reads as TGTGCCAGCCTACACAGGGCCGGCTATGGCTACACCTTC. Protein product: CASLHRAGYGYTF.

The CDR3 DNA reads TGCGCCAGCAGCCATTGGGCCCAAGATCAGCCCCAGCATTTT. Translating it yields CASSHWAQDQPQHF. The V and J genes are TRBV4-1 and TRBJ1-5; D ambiguous. Germline V CDR1 and CDR2: MGHRA, YSYEKL. The CDR3 extends over 14 amino acids. The V gene lost 3 bases and the J gene lost 5 bases, with 11 bases spanning the gap.

V usage is TRBV7-2 and J usage is TRBJ2-5; TRBD1 might be the D (5 bases). V was pared by 6 bases and J by 4 bases, with 15 bases between. Germline CDR1 reads SGHTA; CDR2 reads FQGNSA. CDR3 size: 14 residues. The CDR3 sequence is CASRNFRGAETQYF. The CDR3 nucleotides read TGTGCCAGCAGGAACTTTAGGGGCGCAGAGACCCAGTACTTC.

The chain couples TRBV5-8 to TRBJ1-1; 7 bases align to TRBD1. The CDR3 contains 13 residues. Germline loops: CDR1 SGHTS, CDR2 YDEGEE. The V and J ends lost 5 bases and 3 bases, in that order; junction bases with no gene match: 4. The CDR3 sequence is CASRRDSYTEAFF. The CDR3 bases are TGTGCCAGCAGGCGGGACAGCTACACTGAAGCTTTCTTT.

The chain employs TRBV19 and TRBJ1-4; no firm D call. Per germline, CDR1 LNHDA and CDR2 SQIVND (reference sequence). Trimming left V 6 bases short and J 8 bases short, with 16 bases between. This CDR3 region has 14 residues. The CDR3, as DNA: TGTGCCAGTAGCAGACTTTTTCGCGGGGAAAAACTGTTTTTT. It translates to CASSRLFRGEKLFF.

The chain has TRBV6-5 and TRBJ2-3, with 11 bases lining up with TRBD2. Trimming took 6 bases from V and 6 from J; bases not matched to a gene: 8. This CDR3 is 15 amino acids long. Germline V gives CDR1 MNHEY, CDR2 SVGAGI. The DNA of the CDR3 is TGTGCCAGCAGCCAAGTAGCGGGAGGGTTCGATACGCAGTATTTT. As protein: CASSQVAGGFDTQYF.

The chain employs TRBV28 and TRBJ2-4, with a possible D match to TRBD2 (6 bases). V dropped 6 bases and J dropped 5 bases, with 14 bases sitting between them. The CDR3 has 14 amino acids. CDR1 MDHEN and CDR2 SYDVKM come from the germline V gene. CDR3 residues: CASSEGGGENIQYF. CDR3 nucleotide sequence: TGTGCCAGCAGCGAAGGAGGAGGGGAAAACATTCAGTACTTC.

The chain carries TRBV6-5 and TRBJ2-5, with TRBD2 matching over 9 bases. Trimming cost V 4 bases and J 3 bases; bases outside gene matches: 0. This CDR3 contains 13 residues. Germline V gives CDR1 MNHEY, CDR2 SVGAGI. CDR3 nucleotides: TGTGCCAGCAGTTCTAGCGGGAAAGAGACCCAGTACTTC. Translation: CASSSSGKETQYF.

The rearrangement joins TRBV7-9 to TRBJ1-5, with TRBD1 matching over 8 bases. CDR1 and CDR2 (germline): SEHNR, FQNEAQ (reference sequence). The CDR3 runs 15 residues. J gave up 7 bases and V 8 bases, and 13 bases lay outside the gene matches. The CDR3 sequence is CASGPSGGRDQPQHF. CDR3 DNA sequence: TGTGCCAGCGGCCCCTCAGGGGGCAGGGACCAGCCCCAGCATTTT.

This chain uses TRBV9 with TRBJ1-1; weak D call: TRBD1 (5 bases). This CDR3 is 16 amino acids long. Germline V gene lookup returns CDR1 SGDLS and CDR2 YYNGEE. V lost 4 bases to trimming and J lost 4 bases, with 20 bases between them. CDR3 sequence reads: CASSTAGALGGTEAFF. CDR3 sequence (DNA): TGTGCCAGCAGCACTGCTGGGGCGCTGGGAGGCACTGAAGCTTTCTTT.

The rearrangement links TRBV7-8 to TRBJ2-5; 7 bases fit TRBD1. V was clipped by 2 bases and J by 4 bases; unmatched bases: 4. The CDR3 runs 14 residues. The germline V gene has CDR1 SGHVS and CDR2 FQNEAQ. The chain's CDR3 is CASSLQPGGETQYF. The CDR3, as DNA: TGTGCCAGCAGCTTACAACCAGGGGGAGAGACCCAGTACTTC.

The chain links TRBV4-3 to TRBJ2-1; 7 positions match TRBD1. The CDR3 contains 18 residues. Germline CDR1 reads LGHNA; CDR2 reads YSLEER. J was trimmed by 0 bases and V by 0 bases; bases with no gene match: 8. CDR3 residues: CASSQEPTGAGSYNEQFF. Written as DNA, the CDR3 is TGCGCCAGCAGCCAAGAACCCACAGGGGCCGGCTCCTACAATGAGCAGTTCTTC.

The rearrangement joins TRBV27 to TRBJ2-5; TRBD2 aligns across 8 bases. This CDR3 region has 14 residues. V lost 10 bases to trimming and J lost 0 bases; unmatched junction nucleotides: 7. From germline, CDR1 is MNHEY and CDR2 SMNVEV (reference sequence). CDR3 in DNA: TGTGCCATTAAGAGCGGGGGCCACCAAGAGACCCAGTACTTC. It yields the protein CAIKSGGHQETQYF.

The chain couples TRBV6-2 or TRBV6-3 to TRBJ2-5; TRBD1 matches at 9 bases. V lost 5 bases and J lost 0; bases outside the gene matches: 4. Germline V gives CDR1 MNHEY, CDR2 SVGEGT. The CDR3 has 15 residues. CDR3 amino acids: CASSNRDRDQETQYF. The DNA for the CDR3 is TGTGCCAGCAGTAACCGGGACAGGGACCAAGAGACCCAGTACTTC.

V gene TRBV27 combines with J gene TRBJ2-7, with D hard to call. CDR1 is MNHEY and CDR2 is SMNVEV in the germline V gene (reference sequence). The CDR3 covers 15 residues. V lost 3 bases to trimming and J lost 0 bases, with 12 bases between them. CDR3 in DNA: TGTGCCAGCAGTTTGAAAGACAAGAGCTCCTACGAGCAGTACTTC. It codes for CASSLKDKSSYEQYF.

The chain joins TRBV18 to TRBJ1-2, with 9 bases identical to TRBD1. Germline V gives CDR1 KGHSH, CDR2 LQKENI. V trimming: 5 bases; J trimming: 6 bases; junction bases outside the gene matches: 10. The CDR3 is 15 amino acids. For the CDR3, the DNA is TGTGCCAGCTCAGAGGGGACAGGGTTTGCAAATGGCTACACCTTC. Translating it yields CASSEGTGFANGYTF.

The rearrangement links TRBV14 to TRBJ1-2; tentative D call: TRBD1 (5 bases). The germline gives CDR1 SGHDN, CDR2 FVKESK. V gave up 4 bases and J gave up 5 bases, with 11 bases separating them. The CDR3 consists of 13 residues. Here the CDR3 DNA reads TGTGCCAGCAGCCCGGGACTGGAGTATGGCTACACCTTC. This sequence encodes CASSPGLEYGYTF.

On this clone: One junction end disagrees with the germline gene, perhaps due to a read error. The chain links TRBV28 to TRBJ2-3; 8 bases fit TRBD1. CDR1 MDHEN and CDR2 SYDVKM come from the germline V gene. CDR3 length: 13 residues. The CDR3 spells CSLRDRITDTQYF. CDR3 sequence (DNA): TGCTCCCTCCGGGACAGGATCACAGATACGCAGTATTTT.